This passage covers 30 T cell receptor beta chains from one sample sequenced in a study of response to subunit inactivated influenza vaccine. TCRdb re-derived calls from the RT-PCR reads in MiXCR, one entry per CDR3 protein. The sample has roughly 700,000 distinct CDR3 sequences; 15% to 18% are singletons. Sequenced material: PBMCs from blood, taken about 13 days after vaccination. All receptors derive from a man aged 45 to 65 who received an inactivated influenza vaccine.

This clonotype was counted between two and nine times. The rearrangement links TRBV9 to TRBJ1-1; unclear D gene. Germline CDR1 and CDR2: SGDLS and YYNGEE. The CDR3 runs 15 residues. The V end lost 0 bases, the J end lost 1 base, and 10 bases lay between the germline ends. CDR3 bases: TGTGCCAGCAGCGTAGATGGCCGTGGGAACACTGAAGCTTTCTTT. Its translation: CASSVDGRGNTEAFF. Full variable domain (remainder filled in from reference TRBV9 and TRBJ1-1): DSGVTQTPKHLITATGQRVTLRCSPRSGDLSVYWYQQSLDQGLQFLIQYYNGEERAKGNILERFSAQQFPDLHSELNLSSLELGDSALYFCASSVDGRGNTEAFFGQGTRLTVV.

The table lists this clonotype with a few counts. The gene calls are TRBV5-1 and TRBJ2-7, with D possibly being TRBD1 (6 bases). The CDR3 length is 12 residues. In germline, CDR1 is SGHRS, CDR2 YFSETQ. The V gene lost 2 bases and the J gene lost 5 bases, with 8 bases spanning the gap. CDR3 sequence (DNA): TGCGCCAGCAGCTTTAACAGGGACGAGCAGTACTTC. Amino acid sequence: CASSFNRDEQYF.

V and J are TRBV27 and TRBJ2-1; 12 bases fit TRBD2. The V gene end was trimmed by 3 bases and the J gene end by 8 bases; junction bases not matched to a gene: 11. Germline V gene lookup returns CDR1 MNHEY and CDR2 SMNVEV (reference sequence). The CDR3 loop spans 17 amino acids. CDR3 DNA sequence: TGTGCCAGCAGTTTGGCCCCGACACTAGCGGGGGGATATGAGCAGTTCTTC. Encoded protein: CASSLAPTLAGGYEQFF.

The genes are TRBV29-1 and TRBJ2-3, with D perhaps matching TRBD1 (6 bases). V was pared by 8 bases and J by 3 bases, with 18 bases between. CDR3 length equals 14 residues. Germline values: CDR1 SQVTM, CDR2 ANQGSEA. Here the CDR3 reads CSTSRGVGTDTQYF. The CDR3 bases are TGCAGCACTTCCAGGGGAGTCGGAACAGATACGCAGTATTTT.

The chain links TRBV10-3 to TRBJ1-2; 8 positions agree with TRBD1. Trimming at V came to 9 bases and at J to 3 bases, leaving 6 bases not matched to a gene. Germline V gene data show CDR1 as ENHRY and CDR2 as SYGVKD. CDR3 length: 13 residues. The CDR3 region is CAIQKTGDYGYTF. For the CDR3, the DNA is TGTGCCATTCAAAAGACAGGGGACTATGGCTACACCTTC.

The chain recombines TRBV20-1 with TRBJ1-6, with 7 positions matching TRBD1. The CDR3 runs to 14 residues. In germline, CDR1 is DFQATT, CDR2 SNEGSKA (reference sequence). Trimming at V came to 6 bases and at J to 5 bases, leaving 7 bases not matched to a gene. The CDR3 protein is CSAVRGPHNSPLHF. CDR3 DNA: TGCAGTGCCGTGAGGGGGCCCCATAATTCACCCCTCCACTTT.

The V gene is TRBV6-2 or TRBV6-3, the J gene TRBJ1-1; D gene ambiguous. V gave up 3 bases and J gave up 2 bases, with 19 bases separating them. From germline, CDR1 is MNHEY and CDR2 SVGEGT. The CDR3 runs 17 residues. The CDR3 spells CASSYDQFSSRNTEAFF. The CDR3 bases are TGTGCCAGCAGTTATGATCAATTTTCCTCACGAAACACTGAAGCTTTCTTT.

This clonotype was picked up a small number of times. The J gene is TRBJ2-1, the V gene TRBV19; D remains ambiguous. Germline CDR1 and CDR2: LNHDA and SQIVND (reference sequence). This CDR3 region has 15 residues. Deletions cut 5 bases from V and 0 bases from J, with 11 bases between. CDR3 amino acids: CASSPTADSYNEQFF. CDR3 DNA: TGTGCCAGTAGTCCCACGGCGGACTCCTACAATGAGCAGTTCTTC.

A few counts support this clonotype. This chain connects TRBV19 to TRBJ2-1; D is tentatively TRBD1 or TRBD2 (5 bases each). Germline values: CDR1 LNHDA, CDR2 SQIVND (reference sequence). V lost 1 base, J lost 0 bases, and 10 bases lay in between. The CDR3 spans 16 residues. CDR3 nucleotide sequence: TGTGCCAGTAGTATAGGGTGGGGGAGCTCCTACAATGAGCAGTTCTTC. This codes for CASSIGWGSSYNEQFF. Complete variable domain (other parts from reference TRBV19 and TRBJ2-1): DGGITQSPKYLFRKEGQNVTLSCEQNLNHDAMYWYRQDPGQGLRLIYYSQIVNDFQKGDIAEGYSVSREKKESFPLTVTSAQKNPTAFYLCASSIGWGSSYNEQFFGPGTRLTVL.

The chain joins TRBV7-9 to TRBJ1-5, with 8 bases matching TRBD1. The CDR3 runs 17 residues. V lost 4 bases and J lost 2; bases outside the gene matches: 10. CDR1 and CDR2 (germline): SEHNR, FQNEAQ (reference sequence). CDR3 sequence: CASSSTSTGAGNQPQHF. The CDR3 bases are TGTGCCAGCAGCTCGACGTCGACAGGGGCGGGCAATCAGCCCCAGCATTTT.

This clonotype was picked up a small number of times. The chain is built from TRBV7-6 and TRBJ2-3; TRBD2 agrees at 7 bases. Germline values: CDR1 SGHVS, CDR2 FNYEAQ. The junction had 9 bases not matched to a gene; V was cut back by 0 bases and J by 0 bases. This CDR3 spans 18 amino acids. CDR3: CASSLAASGGTSTDTQYF. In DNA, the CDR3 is TGTGCCAGCAGCTTAGCTGCTAGCGGTGGGACTAGCACAGATACGCAGTATTTT.

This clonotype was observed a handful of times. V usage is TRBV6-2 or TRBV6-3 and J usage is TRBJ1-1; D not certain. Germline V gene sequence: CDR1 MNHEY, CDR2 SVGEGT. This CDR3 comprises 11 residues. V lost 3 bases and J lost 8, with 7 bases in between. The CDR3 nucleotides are TGTGCCAGCAGTTATCTCAGAGAAGCTTTCTTT. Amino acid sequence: CASSYLREAFF.

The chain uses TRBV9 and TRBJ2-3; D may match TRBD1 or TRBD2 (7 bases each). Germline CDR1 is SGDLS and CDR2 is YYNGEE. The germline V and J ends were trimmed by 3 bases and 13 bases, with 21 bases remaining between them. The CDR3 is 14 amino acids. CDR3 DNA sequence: TGTGCCAGCAGCGAGACCCCCCAGGGGGGGAATGAGTATTTT. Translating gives CASSETPQGGNEYF. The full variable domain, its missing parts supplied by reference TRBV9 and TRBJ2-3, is DSGVTQTPKHLITATGQRVTLRCSPRSGDLSVYWYQQSLDQGLQFLIQYYNGEERAKGNILERFSAQQFPDLHSELNLSSLELGDSALYFCASSETPQGGNEYFGPGTRLTVL.

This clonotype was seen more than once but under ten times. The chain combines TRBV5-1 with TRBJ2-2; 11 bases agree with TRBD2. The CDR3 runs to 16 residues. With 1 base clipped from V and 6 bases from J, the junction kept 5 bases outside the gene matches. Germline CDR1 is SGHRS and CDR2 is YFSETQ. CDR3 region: CASSLSGTSGSGELFF. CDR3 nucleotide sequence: TGCGCCAGCAGCTTGTCCGGGACTAGCGGCTCCGGGGAGCTGTTTTTT.

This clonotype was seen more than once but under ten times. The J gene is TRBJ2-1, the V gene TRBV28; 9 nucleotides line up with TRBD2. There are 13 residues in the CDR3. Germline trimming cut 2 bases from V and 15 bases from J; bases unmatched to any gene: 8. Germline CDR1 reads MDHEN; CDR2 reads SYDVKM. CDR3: CASSLGGLARMFF. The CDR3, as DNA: TGTGCCAGCAGTTTAGGAGGACTAGCGAGGATGTTCTTC.

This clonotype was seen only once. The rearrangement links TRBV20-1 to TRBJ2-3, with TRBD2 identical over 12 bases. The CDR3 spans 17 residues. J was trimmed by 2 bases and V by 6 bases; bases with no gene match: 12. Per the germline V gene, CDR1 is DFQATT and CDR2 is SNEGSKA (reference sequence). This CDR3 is CSAPPPGLAGNTDTQYF. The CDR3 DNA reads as TGCAGTGCCCCACCTCCGGGACTAGCGGGTAACACAGATACGCAGTATTTT.

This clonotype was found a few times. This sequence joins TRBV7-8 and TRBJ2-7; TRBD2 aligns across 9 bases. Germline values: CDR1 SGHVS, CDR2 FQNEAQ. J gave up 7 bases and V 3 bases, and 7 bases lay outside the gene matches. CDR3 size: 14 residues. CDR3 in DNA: TGTGCCAGCAGCTTTAGCGGGAGAGATGGGGAGCAGTACTTC. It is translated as CASSFSGRDGEQYF.

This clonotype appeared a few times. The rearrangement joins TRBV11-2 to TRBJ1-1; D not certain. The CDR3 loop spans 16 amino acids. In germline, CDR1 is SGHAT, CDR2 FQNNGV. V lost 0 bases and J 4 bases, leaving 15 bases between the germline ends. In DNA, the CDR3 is TGTGCCAGCAGCTTAGAATTTGGCCGAAAGAGCACTGAAGCTTTCTTT. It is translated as CASSLEFGRKSTEAFF.

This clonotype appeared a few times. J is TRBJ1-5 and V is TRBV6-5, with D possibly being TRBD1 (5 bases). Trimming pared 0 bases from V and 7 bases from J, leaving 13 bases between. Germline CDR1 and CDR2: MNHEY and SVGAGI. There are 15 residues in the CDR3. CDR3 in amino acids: CASSYSGRGDQPQHF. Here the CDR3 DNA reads TGTGCCAGCAGTTACTCGGGAAGGGGAGACCAGCCCCAGCATTTT.

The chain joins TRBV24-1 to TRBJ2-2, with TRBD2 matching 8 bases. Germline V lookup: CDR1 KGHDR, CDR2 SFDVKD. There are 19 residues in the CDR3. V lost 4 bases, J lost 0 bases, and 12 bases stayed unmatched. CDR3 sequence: CATSDHAQLAEPNTGELFF. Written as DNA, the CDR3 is TGTGCCACCAGTGACCACGCTCAACTAGCGGAACCGAACACCGGGGAGCTGTTTTTT.

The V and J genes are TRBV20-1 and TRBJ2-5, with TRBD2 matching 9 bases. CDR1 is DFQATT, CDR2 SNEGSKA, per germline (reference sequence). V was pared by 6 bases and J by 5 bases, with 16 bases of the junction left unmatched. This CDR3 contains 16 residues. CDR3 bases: TGCAGTGCCAGAAGGCCTAGCGGGGCCCGGAGGGAGACCCAGTACTTC. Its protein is CSARRPSGARRETQYF.

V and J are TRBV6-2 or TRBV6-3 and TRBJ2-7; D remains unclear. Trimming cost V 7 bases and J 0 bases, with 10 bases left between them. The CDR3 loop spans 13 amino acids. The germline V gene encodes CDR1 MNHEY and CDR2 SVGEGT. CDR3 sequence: CASTFRSSYEQYF. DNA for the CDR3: TGTGCCAGCACCTTTAGAAGCTCCTACGAGCAGTACTTC.

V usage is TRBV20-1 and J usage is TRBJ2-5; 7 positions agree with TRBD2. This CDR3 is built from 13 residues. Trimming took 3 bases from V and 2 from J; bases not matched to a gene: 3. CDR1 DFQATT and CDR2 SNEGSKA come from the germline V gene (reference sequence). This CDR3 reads CSARTSSQETQYF. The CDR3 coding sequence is TGCAGTGCTAGGACTAGCAGTCAAGAGACCCAGTACTTC.

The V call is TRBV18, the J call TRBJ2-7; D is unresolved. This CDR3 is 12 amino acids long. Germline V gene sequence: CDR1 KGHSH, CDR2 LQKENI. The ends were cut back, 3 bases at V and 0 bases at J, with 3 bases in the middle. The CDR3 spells CASSPHSYEQYF. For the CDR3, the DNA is TGTGCCAGCTCACCCCACTCCTACGAGCAGTACTTC.

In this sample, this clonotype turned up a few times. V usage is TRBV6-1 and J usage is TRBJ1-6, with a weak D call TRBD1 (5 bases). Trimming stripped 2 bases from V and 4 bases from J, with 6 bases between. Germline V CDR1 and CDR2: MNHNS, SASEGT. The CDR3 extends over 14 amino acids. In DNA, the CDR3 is TGTGCCAGCAGTGAACAGGGATATAATTCACCCCTCCACTTT. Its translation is CASSEQGYNSPLHF.

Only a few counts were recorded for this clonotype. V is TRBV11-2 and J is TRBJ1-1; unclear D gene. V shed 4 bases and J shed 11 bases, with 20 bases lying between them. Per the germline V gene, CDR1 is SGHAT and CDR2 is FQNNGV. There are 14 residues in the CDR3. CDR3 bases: TGTGCCAGCAGCTCCCTCCGTGGCCCCCACGCCGCTTTCTTT. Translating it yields CASSSLRGPHAAFF.

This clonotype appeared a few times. CDR3 sequence (DNA): TGTGCCAGCAGGGGCTGGGATACGCAGTATTTT. This encodes CASRGWDTQYF. The rearrangement uses TRBV12-3 or TRBV12-4 and TRBJ2-3; D not resolved. V gave up 6 bases and J gave up 6 bases, with 7 bases separating them. The CDR3 extends over 11 amino acids.

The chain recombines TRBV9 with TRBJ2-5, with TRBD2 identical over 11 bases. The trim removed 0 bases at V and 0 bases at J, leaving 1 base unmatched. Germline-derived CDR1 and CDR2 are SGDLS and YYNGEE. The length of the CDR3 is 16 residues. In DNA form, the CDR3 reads TGTGCCAGCAGCGTAGGACTAGCGGGGTACCAAGAGACCCAGTACTTC. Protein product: CASSVGLAGYQETQYF.

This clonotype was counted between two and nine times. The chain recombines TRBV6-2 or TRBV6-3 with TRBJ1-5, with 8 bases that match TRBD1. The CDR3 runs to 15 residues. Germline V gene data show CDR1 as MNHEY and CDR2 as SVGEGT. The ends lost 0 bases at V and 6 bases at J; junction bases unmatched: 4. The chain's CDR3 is CASSYSARGLQPQHF. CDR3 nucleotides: TGTGCCAGCAGTTACTCGGCCAGGGGGCTTCAGCCCCAGCATTTT.

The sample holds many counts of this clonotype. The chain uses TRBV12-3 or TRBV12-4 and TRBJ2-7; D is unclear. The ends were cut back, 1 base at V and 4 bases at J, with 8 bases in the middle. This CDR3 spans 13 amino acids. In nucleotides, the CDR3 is TGTGCCAGCAGTTTAGTGTTCGGGTACGAGCAGTACTTC. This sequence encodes CASSLVFGYEQYF.